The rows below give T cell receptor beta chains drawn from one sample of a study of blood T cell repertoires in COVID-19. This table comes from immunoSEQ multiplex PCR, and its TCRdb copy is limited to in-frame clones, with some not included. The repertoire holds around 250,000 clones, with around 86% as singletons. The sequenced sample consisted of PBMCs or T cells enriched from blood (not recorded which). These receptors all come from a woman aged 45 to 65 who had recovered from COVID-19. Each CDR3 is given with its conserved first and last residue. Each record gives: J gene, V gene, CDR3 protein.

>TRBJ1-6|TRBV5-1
CASSLGTGNSPLHF
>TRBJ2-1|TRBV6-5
CASSYTSGAYNEQFF
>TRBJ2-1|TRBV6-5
CASSPLSRRDEQFF
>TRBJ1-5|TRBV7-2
CASSKTGNQPQHF
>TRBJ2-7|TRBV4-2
CASSLSPSQRYEQYF
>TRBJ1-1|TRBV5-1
CASSPRDRGGFGTEAFF
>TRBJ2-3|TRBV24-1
CATSDRGGPSTDTQYF
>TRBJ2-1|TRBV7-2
CASSLVAGGVLGNEQFF
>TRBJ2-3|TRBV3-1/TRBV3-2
CASSQTGVETDTQYF
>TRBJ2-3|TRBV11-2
CASSREPGTRTSDTQYF
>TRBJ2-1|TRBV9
CASSVDGTTYNEQFF
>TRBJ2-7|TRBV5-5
CASSLVAGGYEQYF
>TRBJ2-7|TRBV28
CASSWTQLDEQYF
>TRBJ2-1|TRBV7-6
CASSSAGFWGNEQFF
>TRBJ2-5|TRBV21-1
CASSKDGSRQETQYF
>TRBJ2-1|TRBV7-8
CASSLRLGQTSGTPREQFF
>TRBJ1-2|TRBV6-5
CASRTTGQGYYGYTF
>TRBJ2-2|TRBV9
CASSVGRWGGLNTGELFF
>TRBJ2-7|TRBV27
CASSFGRETYEQYF
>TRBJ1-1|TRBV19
CASSYRGRNTEAFF